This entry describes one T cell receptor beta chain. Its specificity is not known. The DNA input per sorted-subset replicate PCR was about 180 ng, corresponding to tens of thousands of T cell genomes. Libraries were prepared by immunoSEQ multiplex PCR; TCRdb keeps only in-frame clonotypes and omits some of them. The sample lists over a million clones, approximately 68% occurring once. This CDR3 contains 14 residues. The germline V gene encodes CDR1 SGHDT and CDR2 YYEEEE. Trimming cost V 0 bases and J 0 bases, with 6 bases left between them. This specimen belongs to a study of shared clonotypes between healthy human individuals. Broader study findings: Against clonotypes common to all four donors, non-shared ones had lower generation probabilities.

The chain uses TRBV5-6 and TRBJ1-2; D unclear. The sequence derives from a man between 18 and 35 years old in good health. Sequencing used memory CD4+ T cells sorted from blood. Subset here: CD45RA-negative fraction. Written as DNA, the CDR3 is TGTGCCAGCAGCTTGGGACAAGCTAACTATGGCTACACCTTC. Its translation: CASSLGQANYGYTF.